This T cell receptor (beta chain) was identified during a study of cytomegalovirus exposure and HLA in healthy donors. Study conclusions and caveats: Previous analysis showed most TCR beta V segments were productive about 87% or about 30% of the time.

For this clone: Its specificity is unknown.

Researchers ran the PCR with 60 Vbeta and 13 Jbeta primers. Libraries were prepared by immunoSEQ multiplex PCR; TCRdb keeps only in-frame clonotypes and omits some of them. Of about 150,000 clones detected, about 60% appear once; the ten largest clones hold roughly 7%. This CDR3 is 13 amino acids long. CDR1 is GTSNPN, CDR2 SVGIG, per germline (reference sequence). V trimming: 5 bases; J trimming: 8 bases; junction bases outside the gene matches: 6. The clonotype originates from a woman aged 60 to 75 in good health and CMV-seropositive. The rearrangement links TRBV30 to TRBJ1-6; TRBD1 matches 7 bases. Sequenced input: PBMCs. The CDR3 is CAWARQGDSPLHF. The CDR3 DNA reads TGTGCCTGGGCGAGACAGGGAGATTCACCCCTCCACTTT.